Listed here are 7 T cell receptor beta chains from one sample, sequenced in a study of CD8+ T cells in alopecia areata. In each case, RNA was isolated and then reverse transcribed into cDNA as the sequencing template. Profiled with immunoSEQ multiplex PCR; TCRdb holds only in-frame clones, not every one. This repertoire shows around 100,000 clones, about nine tenths found once; its top ten account for over 8.5%. Described treatment: oral pan-JAK inhibitor, 5-10 mg twice daily. The sample consisted of CD8+ T cells sorted from blood, taken around week 30, from a patient treated with tofacitinib. The receptor source for this set is a human donor with alopecia areata.

V usage is TRBV27 and J usage is TRBJ2-7; 10 nucleotides agree with TRBD2. This CDR3 contains 16 residues. Germline values: CDR1 MNHEY, CDR2 SMNVEV (reference sequence). V lost 3 bases and J lost 5; bases outside the gene matches: 10. DNA of the CDR3: TGTGCCAGCAGTTTTATTAGTAGCGGGAGGAACCACGAGCAGTACTTC. It specifies CASSFISSGRNHEQYF.

The chain carries TRBV29-1 and TRBJ2-7; D might be TRBD2 (6 bases). The CDR3 is made up of 12 amino acids. V was cut by 3 bases and J by 3 bases, with 9 bases left in between. Germline loops: CDR1 SQVTM, CDR2 ANQGSEA. CDR3 protein: CSVDGGSYEQYF. The CDR3 DNA follows: TGCAGCGTTGACGGAGGGAGCTACGAGCAGTACTTC.

This clone was detected a few times. V is TRBV11-2 and J is TRBJ2-2; D not resolved. V lost 2 bases and J 0 bases, leaving 4 bases between the germline ends. CDR1 is SGHAT, CDR2 FQNNGV, per germline. CDR3 length: 14 residues. CDR3 DNA: TGTGCCAGCAGCTTATCTTCGAACACCGGGGAGCTGTTTTTT. Residues: CASSLSSNTGELFF.

The chain uses TRBV2 and TRBJ1-5; TRBD1 matches at 9 bases. Trimming removed 7 bases from V and 5 bases from J; junction bases left unmatched: 12. The germline V gene has CDR1 SNHLY and CDR2 FYNNEI. The CDR3 runs to 16 residues. CDR3 nucleotide sequence: TGTGCCAGCAATATTCCGGGACAGGGTTCCCATCAGCCCCAGCATTTT. Its translation: CASNIPGQGSHQPQHF. Combining the CDR3 with reference TRBV2 and TRBJ1-5 gives the whole variable domain EPEVTQTPSHQVTQMGQEVILRCVPISNHLYFYWYRQILGQKVEFLVSFYNNEISEKSEIFDDQFSVERPDGSNFTLKIRSTKLEDSAMYFCASNIPGQGSHQPQHFGDGTRLSIL.

The V call is TRBV7-9, the J call TRBJ2-1; weak D call: TRBD2 (7 bases). Germline V gives CDR1 SEHNR, CDR2 FQNEAQ (reference sequence). This CDR3 has 19 amino acids. The ends were cut back, 1 base at V and 0 bases at J, with 19 bases in the middle. CDR3 residues: CASSLDSLDAGASYNEQFF. The CDR3 DNA sequence: TGTGCCAGCAGCTTAGATTCTCTAGATGCGGGGGCCTCCTACAATGAGCAGTTCTTC.

The rearrangement joins TRBV6-5 to TRBJ2-3; D possibly corresponds to TRBD1 (6 bases). CDR3 length equals 15 residues. Germline V gene data show CDR1 as MNHEY and CDR2 as SVGAGI. The germline V and J ends were trimmed by 0 bases and 3 bases, with 10 bases remaining between them. The CDR3 reads CASSYSPQGTDTQYF. CDR3 DNA sequence: TGTGCCAGCAGTTACTCCCCCCAGGGGACAGATACGCAGTATTTT.

CDR3 protein: CASSLDLGDTGELFF. The CDR3 coding sequence is TGTGCCAGCAGCTTAGATCTGGGGGACACCGGGGAGCTGTTTTTT. The rearrangement joins TRBV11-2 to TRBJ2-2, with D perhaps matching TRBD1 or TRBD2 (5 bases each). V was shortened by 0 bases and J by 3 bases, with 8 bases between the two germline ends. Germline CDR1 and CDR2: SGHAT and FQNNGV. This CDR3 is built from 15 residues.